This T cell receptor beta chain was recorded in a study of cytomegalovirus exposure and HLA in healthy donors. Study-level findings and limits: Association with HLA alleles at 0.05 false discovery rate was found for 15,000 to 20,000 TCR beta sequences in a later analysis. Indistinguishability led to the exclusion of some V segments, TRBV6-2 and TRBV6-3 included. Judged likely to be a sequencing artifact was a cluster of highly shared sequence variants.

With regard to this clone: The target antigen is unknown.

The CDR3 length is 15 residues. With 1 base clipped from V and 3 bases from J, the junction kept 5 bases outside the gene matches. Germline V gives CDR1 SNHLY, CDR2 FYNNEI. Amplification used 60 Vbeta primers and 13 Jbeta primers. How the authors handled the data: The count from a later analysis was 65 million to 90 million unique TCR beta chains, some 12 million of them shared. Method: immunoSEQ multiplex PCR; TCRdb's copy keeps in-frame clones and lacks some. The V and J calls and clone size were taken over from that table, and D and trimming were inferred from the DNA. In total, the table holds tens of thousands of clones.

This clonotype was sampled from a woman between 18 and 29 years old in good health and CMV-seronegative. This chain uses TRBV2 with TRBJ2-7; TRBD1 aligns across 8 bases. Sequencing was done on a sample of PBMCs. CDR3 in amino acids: CASSEGDRYYYEQYF. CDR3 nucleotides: TGTGCCAGCAGTGAAGGGGACAGGTACTACTACGAGCAGTACTTC.